Included here is one TCR beta chain sequence, with context. This specimen includes other DNA sequences encoding the same CDR3. The CDR3 contains 13 residues. V was pared by 6 bases and J by 2 bases, with 2 bases of the junction left unmatched. Germline values: CDR1 MNHEY, CDR2 SVGAGI. The data originate from a study of tumor T cells in aggressive B-cell lymphoma. Sequencing used immunoSEQ multiplex PCR; TCRdb keeps in-frame clones, though not all of them. The sample lists about 3,900 clones; over 75% were seen once. This TCR came from an adult with diffuse large B cell lymphoma. Sequencing was performed on tumor tissue. The rearrangement uses TRBV6-5 and TRBJ2-5; 8 positions agree with TRBD1. The CDR3 sequence is CASSRDRQETQYF. The CDR3 DNA is TGTGCCAGCAGCCGGGACAGGCAAGAGACCCAGTACTTC.